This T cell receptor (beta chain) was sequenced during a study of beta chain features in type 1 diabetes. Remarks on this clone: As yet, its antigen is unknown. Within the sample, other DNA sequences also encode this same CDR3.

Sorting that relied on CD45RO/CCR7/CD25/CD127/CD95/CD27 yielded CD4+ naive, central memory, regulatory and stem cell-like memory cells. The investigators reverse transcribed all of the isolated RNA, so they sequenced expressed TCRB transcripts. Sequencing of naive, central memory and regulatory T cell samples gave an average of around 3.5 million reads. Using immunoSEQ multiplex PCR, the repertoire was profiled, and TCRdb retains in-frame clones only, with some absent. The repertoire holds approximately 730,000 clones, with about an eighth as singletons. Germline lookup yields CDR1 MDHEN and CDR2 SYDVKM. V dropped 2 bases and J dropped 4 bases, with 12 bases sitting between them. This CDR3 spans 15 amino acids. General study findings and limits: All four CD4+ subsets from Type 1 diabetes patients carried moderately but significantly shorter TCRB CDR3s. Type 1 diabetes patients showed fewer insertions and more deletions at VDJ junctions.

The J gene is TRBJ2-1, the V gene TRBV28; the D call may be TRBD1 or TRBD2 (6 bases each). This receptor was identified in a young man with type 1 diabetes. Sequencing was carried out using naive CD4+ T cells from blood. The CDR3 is CASSLPGASYNEQFF. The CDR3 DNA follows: TGTGCCAGCAGTTTACCGGGGGCCTCATACAATGAGCAGTTCTTC.